This TCR beta chain is from a study of blood T cell repertoires in COVID-19. For the study at large: Sites across the United States, Italy and Spain contributed samples from acute and convalescent COVID-19. T cells, B-cell-depleted T cells, or PBMCs provided the cDNA or gDNA that served as material.

One Seattle source followed patients from active infection through their disease course. The CDR3 runs to 13 residues. Between the trimmed V and J ends, which lost 5 bases and 4 bases, there was a span of 14 bases. Germline V CDR1 and CDR2: SQVTM, ANQGSEA. TCRdb keeps only in-frame clones here, not all; method: immunoSEQ multiplex PCR. This repertoire shows roughly 200,000 clones, 81% found once; its top ten account for about 11%. The rearrangement links TRBV29-1 to TRBJ1-1; D is unresolved. This receptor was identified in a woman in her thirties or forties with COVID-19, enrolled during active disease. The specimen was peripheral blood. In DNA, the CDR3 is TGCAGCGTTCACCACCGGAGAAGCACTGAAGCTTTCTTT. Translation gives CSVHHRRSTEAFF. The variable domain in full, with the rest retrieved from reference TRBV29-1 and TRBJ1-1, is SAVISQKPSRDICQRGTSLTIQCQVDSQVTMMFWYRQQPGQSLTLIATANQGSEATYESGFVIDKFPISRPNLTFSTLTVSNMSPEDSSIYLCSVHHRRSTEAFFGQGTRLTVV.